Presented here are 2 T cell receptor beta chains from one specimen sequenced in a study of T cell responses to AZD1222 COVID-19 vaccine. Sequencing used immunoSEQ multiplex PCR; TCRdb keeps in-frame clones, though not all of them. Of 120,000 to 150,000 clones detected, roughly 93% appear once; the ten largest clones hold about 10%. Sequences were derived from peripheral blood, sampled 28 days after the second AZD1222 dose. Every receptor here comes from an adult who received the AZD1222 COVID-19 vaccine.

As regards this clone: The junction does not match germline at one end; this may be a read error. This chain links TRBV13 with TRBJ2-1; 7 bases are a match to TRBD1. From germline, CDR1 is PRHDT and CDR2 FYEKMQ (reference sequence). The CDR3 is made up of 14 amino acids. DNA for the CDR3: TGTGCCAGCAGCCCGGGGACAGCATCCCTTGAGCGGTTCTTC. Encoded protein: CASSPGTASLERFF.

The chain recombines TRBV19 with TRBJ1-1; tentative D call: TRBD1 (6 bases). V was shortened by 5 bases and J by 5 bases, with 9 bases between the two germline ends. Germline values: CDR1 LNHDA, CDR2 SQIVND (reference sequence). CDR3 length: 12 residues. This CDR3 is CASSSQGTEAFF. CDR3 coding DNA: TGTGCCAGTAGTTCCCAGGGGACTGAAGCTTTCTTT.